This TCR beta chain was captured in a study of shared clonotypes between healthy human individuals. Germline CDR1 is LNHDA and CDR2 is SQIVND (reference sequence). There are 16 residues in the CDR3. V trimming: 6 bases; J trimming: 2 bases; junction bases outside the gene matches: 7. Study findings and constraints: Read depth was anticipated to influence clonotype sharing among donors.

Note on this clone: Its antigen is currently unknown.

Here immunoSEQ multiplex PCR was the method, and the copy in TCRdb shows in-frame clones only, minus some. Found here are over 400,000 clones, approximately 95% of them singletons; the top ten hold about 0.06%. The TCR originated in a woman in her thirties in good health. This chain joins TRBV19 and TRBJ1-2; TRBD1 agrees at 12 bases. Sequencing was carried out using naive CD4+ T cells sorted from blood. The subset: CD45RA+ positively selected. The CDR3 spells CASRSRDRGRNYGYTF. The CDR3 nucleotides are TGTGCCAGTAGGTCCCGGGACAGGGGGCGAAACTATGGCTACACCTTC.